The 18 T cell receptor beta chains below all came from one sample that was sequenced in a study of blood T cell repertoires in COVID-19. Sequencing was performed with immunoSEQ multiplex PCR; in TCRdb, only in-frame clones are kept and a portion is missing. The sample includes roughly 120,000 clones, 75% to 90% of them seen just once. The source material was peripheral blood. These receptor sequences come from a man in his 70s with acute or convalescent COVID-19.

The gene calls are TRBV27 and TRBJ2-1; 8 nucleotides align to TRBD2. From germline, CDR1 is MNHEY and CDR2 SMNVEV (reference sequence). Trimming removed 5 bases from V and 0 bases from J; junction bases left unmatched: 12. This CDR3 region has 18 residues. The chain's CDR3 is CASSRYGGGSSSYNEQFF. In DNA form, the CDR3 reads TGTGCCAGCAGTCGGTATGGCGGGGGGTCCTCCTCCTACAATGAGCAGTTCTTC.

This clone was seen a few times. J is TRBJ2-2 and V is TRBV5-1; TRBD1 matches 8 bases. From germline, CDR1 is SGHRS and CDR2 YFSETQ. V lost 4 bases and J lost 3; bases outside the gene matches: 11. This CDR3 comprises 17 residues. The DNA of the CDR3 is TGCGCCAGCAGCCAACGTGCAGGGGGCAGGTACACCGGGGAGCTGTTTTTT. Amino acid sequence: CASSQRAGGRYTGELFF.

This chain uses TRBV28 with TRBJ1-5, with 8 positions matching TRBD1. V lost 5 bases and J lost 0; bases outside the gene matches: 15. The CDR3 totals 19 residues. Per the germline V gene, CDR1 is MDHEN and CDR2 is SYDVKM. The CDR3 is CASSIPGTGRIFSNQPQHF. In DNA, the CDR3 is TGTGCCAGCAGTATCCCCGGGACAGGACGAATCTTTAGCAATCAGCCCCAGCATTTT.

The CDR3 DNA follows: TGTGCCAGCAGCAGGGGGAGACAGGGATCTAGCAATCAGCCCCAGCATTTT. Its protein product is CASSRGRQGSSNQPQHF. The chain has TRBV13 and TRBJ1-5; 7 bases line up with TRBD1. V lost 5 bases to trimming and J lost 0 bases; unmatched junction nucleotides: 10. The CDR3 sequence is 17 residues long. Germline CDR1 reads PRHDT; CDR2 reads FYEKMQ (reference sequence). The full variable domain, its missing parts supplied by reference TRBV13 and TRBJ1-5, is AAGVIQSPRHLIKEKRETATLKCYPIPRHDTVYWYQQGPGQDPQFLISFYEKMQSDKGSIPDRFSAQQFSDYHSELNMSSLELGDSALYFCASSRGRQGSSNQPQHFGDGTRLSIL.

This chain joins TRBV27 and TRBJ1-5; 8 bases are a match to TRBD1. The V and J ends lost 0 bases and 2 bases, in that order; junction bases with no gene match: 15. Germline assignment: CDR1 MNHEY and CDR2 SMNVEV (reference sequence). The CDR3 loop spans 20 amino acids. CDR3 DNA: TGTGCCAGCAGTTTATCTGCTCGACAGGGGCGTACTCAGGGCAATCAGCCCCAGCATTTT. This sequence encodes CASSLSARQGRTQGNQPQHF.

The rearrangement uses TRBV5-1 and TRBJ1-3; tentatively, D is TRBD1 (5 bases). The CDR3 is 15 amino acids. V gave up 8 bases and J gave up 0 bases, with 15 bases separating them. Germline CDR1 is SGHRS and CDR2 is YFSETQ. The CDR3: CASAGGFTSGNTIYF. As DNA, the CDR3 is TGCGCCAGTGCTGGGGGGTTTACCTCTGGAAACACCATATATTTT.

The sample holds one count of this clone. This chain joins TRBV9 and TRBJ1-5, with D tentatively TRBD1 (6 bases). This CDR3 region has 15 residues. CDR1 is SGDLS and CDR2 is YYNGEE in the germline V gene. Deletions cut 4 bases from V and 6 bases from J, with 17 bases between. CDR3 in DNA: TGTGCCAGCAGCCAACAGGGTCTTGCCACTCAGCCCCAGCATTTT. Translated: CASSQQGLATQPQHF. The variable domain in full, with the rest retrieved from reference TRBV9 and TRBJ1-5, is DSGVTQTPKHLITATGQRVTLRCSPRSGDLSVYWYQQSLDQGLQFLIQYYNGEERAKGNILERFSAQQFPDLHSELNLSSLELGDSALYFCASSQQGLATQPQHFGDGTRLSIL.

CDR3: CASSFGASNQPQHF. CDR3 DNA: TGTGCCAGCAGCTTTGGGGCGAGCAATCAGCCCCAGCATTTT. This chain links TRBV7-8 with TRBJ1-5; maybe TRBD1 (5 bases). V was pared by 3 bases and J by 1 base, with 7 bases between. This CDR3 spans 14 amino acids. Germline assignment: CDR1 SGHVS and CDR2 FQNEAQ.

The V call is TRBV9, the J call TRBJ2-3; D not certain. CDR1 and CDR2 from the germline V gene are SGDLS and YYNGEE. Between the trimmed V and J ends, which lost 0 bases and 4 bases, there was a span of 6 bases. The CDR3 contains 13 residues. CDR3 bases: TGTGCCAGCAGCGTAGGTTCGGCAGATACGCAGTATTTT. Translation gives CASSVGSADTQYF. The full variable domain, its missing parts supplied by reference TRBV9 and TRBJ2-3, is DSGVTQTPKHLITATGQRVTLRCSPRSGDLSVYWYQQSLDQGLQFLIQYYNGEERAKGNILERFSAQQFPDLHSELNLSSLELGDSALYFCASSVGSADTQYFGPGTRLTVL.

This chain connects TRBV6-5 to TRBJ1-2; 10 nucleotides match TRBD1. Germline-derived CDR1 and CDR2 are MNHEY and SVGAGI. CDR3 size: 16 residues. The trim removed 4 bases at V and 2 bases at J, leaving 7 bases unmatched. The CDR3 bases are TGTGCCAGCAGTTCTACGACGGGACAGGGGAACTATGGCTACACCTTC. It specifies CASSSTTGQGNYGYTF.

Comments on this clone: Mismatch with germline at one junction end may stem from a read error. The CDR3 loop is CASSPRSWRYEILFF. CDR3 coding DNA: TGCGCCAGCAGTCCCCGAAGTTGGCGGTATGAAATACTGTTTTTT. J is TRBJ1-4 and V is TRBV23-1; D is undetermined. TRBV23-1 is given ORF status, its function remaining uncertain. CDR3 size: 15 residues.

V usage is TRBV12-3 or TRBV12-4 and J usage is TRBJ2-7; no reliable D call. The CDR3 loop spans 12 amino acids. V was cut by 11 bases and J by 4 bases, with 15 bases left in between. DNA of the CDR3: TGTGCCTCACGGCGAGGCACGTACGAGCAGTACTTC. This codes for CASRRGTYEQYF.

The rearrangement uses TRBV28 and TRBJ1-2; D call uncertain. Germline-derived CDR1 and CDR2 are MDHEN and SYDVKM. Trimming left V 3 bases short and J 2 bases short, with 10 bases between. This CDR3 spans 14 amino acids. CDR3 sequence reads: CASSLKPLNYGYTF. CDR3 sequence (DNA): TGTGCCAGCAGTTTGAAACCGCTAAACTATGGCTACACCTTC.

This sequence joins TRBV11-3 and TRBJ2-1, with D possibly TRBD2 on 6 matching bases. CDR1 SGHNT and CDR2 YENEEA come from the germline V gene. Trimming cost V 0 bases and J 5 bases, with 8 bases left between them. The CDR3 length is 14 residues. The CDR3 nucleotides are TGTGCCAGCAGCTTAGATCGCGGGGACAATGAGCAGTTCTTC. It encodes CASSLDRGDNEQFF.

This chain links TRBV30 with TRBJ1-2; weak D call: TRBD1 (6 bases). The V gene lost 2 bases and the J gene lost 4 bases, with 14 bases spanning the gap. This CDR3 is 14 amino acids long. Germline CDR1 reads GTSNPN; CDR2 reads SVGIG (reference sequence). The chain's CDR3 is CAWSPPGRGYGYTF. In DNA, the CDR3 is TGTGCCTGGAGTCCCCCGGGCAGGGGCTATGGCTACACCTTC.

The DNA for the CDR3 is TGTGCCAGCAGCTCACCTATTACAGGATATACAACTAATGAAAAACTGTTTTTT. Protein product: CASSSPITGYTTNEKLFF. This chain uses TRBV7-2 with TRBJ1-4; tentative D call: TRBD1 (5 bases). CDR1 and CDR2 from the germline V gene are SGHTA and FQGNSA. The CDR3 runs to 18 residues. The ends were cut back, 4 bases at V and 0 bases at J, with 18 bases in the middle.

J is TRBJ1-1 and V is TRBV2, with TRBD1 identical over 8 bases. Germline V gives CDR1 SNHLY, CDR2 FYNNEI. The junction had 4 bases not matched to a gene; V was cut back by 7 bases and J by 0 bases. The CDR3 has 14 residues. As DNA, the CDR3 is TGTGCCAGCAAAGGACAGGGCTTGAACACTGAAGCTTTCTTT. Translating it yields CASKGQGLNTEAFF.

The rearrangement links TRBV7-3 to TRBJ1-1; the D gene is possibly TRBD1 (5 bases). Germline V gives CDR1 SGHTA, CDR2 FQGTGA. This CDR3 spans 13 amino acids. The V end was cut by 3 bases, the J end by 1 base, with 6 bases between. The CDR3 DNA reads TGTGCCAGCAGCTTTACAGGGAACACTGAAGCTTTCTTT. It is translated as CASSFTGNTEAFF.